Here is one T cell receptor (beta chain) with its context. The read ends 3 residues shy of where the CDR3 ends; the end is completed using the germline J gene. Germline CDR1 reads LNHDA; CDR2 reads SQIVND (reference sequence). CDR3 length equals 13 residues. This sample stems from a study of T cells in women clearing cervical HPV infection. The repertoire was sequenced with immunoSEQ multiplex PCR; TCRdb's copy has only in-frame clones and lacks some. Recorded here are roughly 30,000 clones; the top ten clones represent more than 4%. Sequenced material: blood buffy coat. This clonotype was obtained from a woman between 18 and 75 years old with a cervical HPV16 infection that either progressed to CIN3+ or cleared (not recorded which). The chain uses TRBV19 and TRBJ2-3, with 7 nucleotides matching TRBD1. The CDR3 bases that were read are TGTGCCAGTAGTATAGCCACAGGGGAGCCG. Its protein is CASSIATGEP. The full CDR3 sequence reads CASSIATGEPQYF.